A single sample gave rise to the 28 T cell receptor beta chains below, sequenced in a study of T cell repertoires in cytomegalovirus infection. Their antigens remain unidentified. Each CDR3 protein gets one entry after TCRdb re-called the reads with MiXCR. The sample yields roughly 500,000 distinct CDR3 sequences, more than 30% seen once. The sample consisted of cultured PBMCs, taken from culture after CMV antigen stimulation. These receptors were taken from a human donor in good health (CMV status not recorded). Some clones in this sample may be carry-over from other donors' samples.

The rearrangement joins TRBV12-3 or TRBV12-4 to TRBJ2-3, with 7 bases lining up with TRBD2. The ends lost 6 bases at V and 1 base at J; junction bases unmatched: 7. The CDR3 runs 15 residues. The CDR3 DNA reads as TGTGCCAGCAGCCGGATGCTAGCGGGCACAGATACGCAGTATTTT. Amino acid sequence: CASSRMLAGTDTQYF.

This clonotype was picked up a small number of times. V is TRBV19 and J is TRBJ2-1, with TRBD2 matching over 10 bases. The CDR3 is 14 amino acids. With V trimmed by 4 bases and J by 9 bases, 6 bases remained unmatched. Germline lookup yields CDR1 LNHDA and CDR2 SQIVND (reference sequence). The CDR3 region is CASSTSGSSSEQFF. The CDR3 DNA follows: TGTGCCAGTAGTACTAGCGGGAGTTCTTCTGAGCAGTTCTTC. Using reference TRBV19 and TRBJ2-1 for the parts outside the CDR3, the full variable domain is DGGITQSPKYLFRKEGQNVTLSCEQNLNHDAMYWYRQDPGQGLRLIYYSQIVNDFQKGDIAEGYSVSREKKESFPLTVTSAQKNPTAFYLCASSTSGSSSEQFFGPGTRLTVL.

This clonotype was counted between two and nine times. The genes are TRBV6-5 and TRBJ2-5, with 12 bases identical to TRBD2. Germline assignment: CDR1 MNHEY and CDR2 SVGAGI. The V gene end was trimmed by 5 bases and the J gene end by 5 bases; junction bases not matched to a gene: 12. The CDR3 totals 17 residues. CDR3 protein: CASSQDAGLAGRETQYF. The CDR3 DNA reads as TGTGCCAGCAGTCAGGACGCTGGACTAGCGGGACGGGAGACCCAGTACTTC.

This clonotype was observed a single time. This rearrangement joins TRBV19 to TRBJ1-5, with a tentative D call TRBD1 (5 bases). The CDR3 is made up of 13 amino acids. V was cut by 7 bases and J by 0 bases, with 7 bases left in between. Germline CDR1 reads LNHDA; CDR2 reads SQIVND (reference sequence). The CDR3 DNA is TGTGCCAGTACAGGGAATAGCAATCAGCCCCAGCATTTT. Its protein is CASTGNSNQPQHF.

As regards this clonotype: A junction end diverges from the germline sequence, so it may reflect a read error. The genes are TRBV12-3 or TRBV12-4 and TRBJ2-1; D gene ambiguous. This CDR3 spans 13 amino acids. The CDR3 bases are TGTGCCAGAAGTTTATTAGGGTTTCATGAGCAGTTCTTC. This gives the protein CARSLLGFHEQFF.

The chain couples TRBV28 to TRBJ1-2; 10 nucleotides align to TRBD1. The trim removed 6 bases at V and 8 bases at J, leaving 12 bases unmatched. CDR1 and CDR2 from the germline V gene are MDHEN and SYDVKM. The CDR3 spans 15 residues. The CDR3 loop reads CASRLPGQGWTGYTF. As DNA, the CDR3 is TGTGCCAGCAGACTCCCGGGACAGGGGTGGACGGGCTACACCTTC.

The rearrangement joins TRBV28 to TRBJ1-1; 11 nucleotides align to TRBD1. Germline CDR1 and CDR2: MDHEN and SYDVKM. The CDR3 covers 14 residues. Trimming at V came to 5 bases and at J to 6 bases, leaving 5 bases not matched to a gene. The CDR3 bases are TGTGCCAGCAGTCGCGGACAGGGGGCCTCTGAAGCTTTCTTT. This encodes CASSRGQGASEAFF.

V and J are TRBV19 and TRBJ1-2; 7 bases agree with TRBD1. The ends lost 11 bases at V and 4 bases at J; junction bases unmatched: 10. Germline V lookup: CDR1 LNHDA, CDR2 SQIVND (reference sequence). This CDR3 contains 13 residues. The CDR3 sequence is CASTRGGGYGYTF. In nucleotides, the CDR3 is TGTGCCTCCACGAGAGGGGGCGGCTATGGCTACACCTTC.

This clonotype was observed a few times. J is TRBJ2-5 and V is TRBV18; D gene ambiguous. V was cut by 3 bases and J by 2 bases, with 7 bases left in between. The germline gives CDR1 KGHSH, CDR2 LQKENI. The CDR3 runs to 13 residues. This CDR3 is CASSPPSQETQYF. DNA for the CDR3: TGTGCCAGCTCACCGCCGAGTCAAGAGACCCAGTACTTC.

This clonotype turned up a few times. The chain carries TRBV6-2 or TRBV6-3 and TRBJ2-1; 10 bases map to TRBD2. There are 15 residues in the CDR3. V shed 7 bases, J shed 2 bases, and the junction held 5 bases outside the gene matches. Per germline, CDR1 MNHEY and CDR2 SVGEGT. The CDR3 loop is CASKHSGRPYNEQFF. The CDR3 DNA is TGTGCCAGCAAACATAGCGGGAGGCCCTACAATGAGCAGTTCTTC.

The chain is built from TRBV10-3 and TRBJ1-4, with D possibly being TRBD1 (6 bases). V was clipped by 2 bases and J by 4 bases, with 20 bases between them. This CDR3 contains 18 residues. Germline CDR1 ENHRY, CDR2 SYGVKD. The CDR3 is CAISELRRGAQLNEKLFF. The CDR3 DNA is TGTGCCATCAGTGAGCTTCGGCGGGGGGCGCAACTTAATGAAAAACTGTTTTTT.

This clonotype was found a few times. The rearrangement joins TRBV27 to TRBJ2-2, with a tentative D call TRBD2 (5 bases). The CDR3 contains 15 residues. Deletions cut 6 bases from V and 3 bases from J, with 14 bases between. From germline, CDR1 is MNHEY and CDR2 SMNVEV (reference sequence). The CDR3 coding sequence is TGTGCCAGCAGCCCGGCCCCGAGGGACACCGGGGAGCTGTTTTTT. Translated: CASSPAPRDTGELFF.

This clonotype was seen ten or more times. For the CDR3, the DNA is TGTGCCAGCAGCTTAGCCAGCGGTACGCAGTATTTT. Encoded protein: CASSLASGTQYF. The chain couples TRBV7-2 to TRBJ2-3, with a weak D call TRBD2 (5 bases). This CDR3 spans 12 amino acids. Trimming took off 0 bases at V and 8 bases at J, with 6 bases between the two ends. Germline CDR1 and CDR2: SGHTA and FQGNSA.

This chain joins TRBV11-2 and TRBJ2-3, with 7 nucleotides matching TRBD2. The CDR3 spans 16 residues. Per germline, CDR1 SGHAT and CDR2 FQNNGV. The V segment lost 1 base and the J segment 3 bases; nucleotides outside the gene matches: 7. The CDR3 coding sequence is TGTGCCAGCAGCTTAGGTGTGCGGGAGATAACAGATACGCAGTATTTT. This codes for CASSLGVREITDTQYF.

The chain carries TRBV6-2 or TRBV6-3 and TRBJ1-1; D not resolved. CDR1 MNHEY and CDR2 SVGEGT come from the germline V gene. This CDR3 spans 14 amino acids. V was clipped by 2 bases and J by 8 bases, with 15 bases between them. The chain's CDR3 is CASSYRPHGVEAFF. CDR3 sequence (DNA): TGTGCCAGCAGTTACAGGCCCCATGGGGTCGAAGCTTTCTTT.

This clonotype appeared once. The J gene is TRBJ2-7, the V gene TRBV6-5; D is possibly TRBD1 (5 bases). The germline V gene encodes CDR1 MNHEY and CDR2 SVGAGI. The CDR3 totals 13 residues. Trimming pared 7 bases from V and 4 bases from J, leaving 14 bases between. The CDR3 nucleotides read TGTGCCAGCACCACCCAAAGGGGTTACGAGCAGTACTTC. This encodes CASTTQRGYEQYF.

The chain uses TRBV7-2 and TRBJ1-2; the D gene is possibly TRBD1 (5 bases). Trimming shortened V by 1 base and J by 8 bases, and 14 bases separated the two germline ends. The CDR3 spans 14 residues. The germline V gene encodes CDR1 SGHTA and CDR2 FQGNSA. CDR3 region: CASSLGAGHSGYTF. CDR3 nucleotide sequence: TGTGCCAGCAGCTTAGGGGCAGGGCATAGCGGCTACACCTTC.

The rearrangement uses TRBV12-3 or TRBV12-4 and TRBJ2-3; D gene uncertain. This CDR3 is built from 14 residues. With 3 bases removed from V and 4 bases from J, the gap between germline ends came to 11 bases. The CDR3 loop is CASSFRSPADTQYF. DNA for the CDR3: TGTGCCAGCAGTTTTCGTAGCCCGGCAGATACGCAGTATTTT.

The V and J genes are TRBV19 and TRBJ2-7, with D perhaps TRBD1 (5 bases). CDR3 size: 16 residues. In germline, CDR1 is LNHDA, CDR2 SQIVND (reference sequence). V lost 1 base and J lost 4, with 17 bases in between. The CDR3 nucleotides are TGTGCCAGTAGTATAGCCTCGGCAGGGCTTCTTTACGAGCAGTACTTC. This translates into CASSIASAGLLYEQYF.

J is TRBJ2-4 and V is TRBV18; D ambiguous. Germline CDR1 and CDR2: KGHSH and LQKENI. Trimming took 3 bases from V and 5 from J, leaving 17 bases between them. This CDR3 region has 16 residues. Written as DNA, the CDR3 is TGTGCCAGCTCACCTCTCTTTAGAACAACGGAAAACATTCAGTACTTC. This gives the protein CASSPLFRTTENIQYF.

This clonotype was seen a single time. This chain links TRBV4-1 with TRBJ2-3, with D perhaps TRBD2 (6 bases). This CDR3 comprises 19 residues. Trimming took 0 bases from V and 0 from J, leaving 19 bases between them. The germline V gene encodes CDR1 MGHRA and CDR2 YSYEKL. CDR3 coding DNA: TGCGCCAGCAGCCAAGAGCCACCCACTAGCAGGTTTAGCACAGATACGCAGTATTTT. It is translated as CASSQEPPTSRFSTDTQYF.

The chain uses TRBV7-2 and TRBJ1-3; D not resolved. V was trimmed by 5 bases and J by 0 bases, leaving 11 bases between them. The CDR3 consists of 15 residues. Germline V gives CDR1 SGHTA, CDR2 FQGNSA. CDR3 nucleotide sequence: TGTGCCAGCAGCGCGGACGGGTACTCTGGAAACACCATATATTTT. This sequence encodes CASSADGYSGNTIYF.

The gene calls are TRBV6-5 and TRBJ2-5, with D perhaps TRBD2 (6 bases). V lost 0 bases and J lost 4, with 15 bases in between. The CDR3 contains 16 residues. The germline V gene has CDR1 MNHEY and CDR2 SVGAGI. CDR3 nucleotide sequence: TGTGCCAGCAGTTACTCGTTCTTTAGGGGAGGAGAGACCCAGTACTTC. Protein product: CASSYSFFRGGETQYF.

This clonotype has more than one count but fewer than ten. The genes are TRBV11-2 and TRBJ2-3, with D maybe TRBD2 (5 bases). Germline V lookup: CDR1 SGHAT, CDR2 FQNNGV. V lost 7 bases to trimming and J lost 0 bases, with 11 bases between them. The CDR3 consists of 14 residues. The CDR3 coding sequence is TGTGCCAGCACGGTGAGGGAGAGCACAGATACGCAGTATTTT. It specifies CASTVRESTDTQYF.

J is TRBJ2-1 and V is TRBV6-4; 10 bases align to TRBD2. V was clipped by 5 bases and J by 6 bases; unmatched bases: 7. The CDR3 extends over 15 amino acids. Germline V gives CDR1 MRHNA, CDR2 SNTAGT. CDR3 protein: CASSILAGASNEQFF. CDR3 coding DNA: TGTGCCAGCAGTATCCTAGCGGGAGCTAGCAATGAGCAGTTCTTC.

DNA for the CDR3: TGTGCCAGCAGCCCCGGGACTCTTTCTAGCGGGCGTGAGCAGTTCTTC. This encodes CASSPGTLSSGREQFF. The chain employs TRBV11-2 and TRBJ2-1, with 8 positions matching TRBD2. The CDR3 is 16 residues long. Trimming took 5 bases from V and 9 from J; bases not matched to a gene: 15. Germline loops: CDR1 SGHAT, CDR2 FQNNGV.

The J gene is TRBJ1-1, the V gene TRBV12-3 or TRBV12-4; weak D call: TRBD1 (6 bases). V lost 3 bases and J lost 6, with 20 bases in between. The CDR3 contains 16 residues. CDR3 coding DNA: TGTGCCAGCAGTTTGGGGGCCCCGACCGCAGGCGCTGAAGCTTTCTTT. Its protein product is CASSLGAPTAGAEAFF.

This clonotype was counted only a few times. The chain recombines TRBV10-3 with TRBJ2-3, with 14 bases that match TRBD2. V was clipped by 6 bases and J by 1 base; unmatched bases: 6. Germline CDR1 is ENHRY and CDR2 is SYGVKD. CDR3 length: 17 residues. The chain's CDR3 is CAISYPGLAGGTDTQYF. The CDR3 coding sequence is TGTGCCATCAGCTACCCGGGACTAGCGGGGGGCACAGATACGCAGTATTTT.